The sequence of this T cell receptor beta chain was determined in a study of identical twins. Overall study results and limits: Interpretation of the results relied on cross-sectional statistical analysis and not on following the same donors.

TCRdb itself ran the 5' RACE reads through MiXCR, one entry per CDR3 protein. The sample includes about 660,000 distinct CDR3 sequences, roughly 8% of them seen just once. In every case, the donor was a healthy Caucasian. This clonotype has ten or more counts. The target antigen is unknown. These data were likewise used in another study, on yellow fever vaccine responses in identical twins.

Sequenced input: PBMCs. This TCR was sampled from a young woman in good health.

CDR3 loop: CASSFGGGLYEQYF. CDR3 nucleotide sequence: TGTGCCAGCAGCTTCGGGGGGGGACTCTACGAGCAGTACTTC. The chain employs TRBV7-2 and TRBJ2-7; 8 bases agree with TRBD2. V shed 3 bases, J shed 3 bases, and the junction held 4 bases outside the gene matches. Germline CDR1 and CDR2: SGHTA and FQGNSA. The CDR3 is 14 residues long.